This entry lists 19 T cell receptor beta chains sequenced from one sample in a study of beta chain features in type 1 diabetes. Reverse transcribing all isolated RNA meant expressed TCRB transcripts were sequenced. Generated by immunoSEQ multiplex PCR, the TCRdb table keeps only in-frame clones and is missing some. Of about 740,000 clones detected, over 10% appear once; the ten largest clones hold 0.02% to 0.025%. General study points: Type 1 diabetes patients had moderately but significantly shorter TCRB CDR3s in all four CD4+ subsets.

Their cognate antigens are unknown. The sequencing input was naive CD4+ T cells from blood. The source is a man between 18 and 35 years old with type 1 diabetes.

There are a few counts of this clone. The V gene is TRBV29-1, the J gene TRBJ2-1, with 12 bases identical to TRBD2. The J segment lost 8 bases and the V segment lost 6 bases, leaving 8 bases of the junction unmatched. CDR1 is SQVTM, CDR2 ANQGSEA, per germline. The CDR3 is made up of 14 amino acids. The CDR3 DNA is TGCAGCGTCCCGCCTAGCGGGGGGGCGCATGAGCAGTTCTTC. This gives the protein CSVPPSGGAHEQFF.

This clone showed up just a few times. This chain links TRBV4-2 with TRBJ1-2, with D possibly TRBD1 on 6 matching bases. The V and J ends lost 4 bases and 2 bases respectively, with 8 bases between them. The CDR3 covers 13 residues. Germline CDR1 reads LGHNA; CDR2 reads YNFKEQ. The CDR3 DNA reads as TGTGCCAGCAGCCCGGACAGCAACTATGGCTACACCTTC. Protein product: CASSPDSNYGYTF.

This clone has more than one count but fewer than ten. The chain carries TRBV7-2 and TRBJ2-3, with D possibly TRBD2 on 5 matching bases. Germline V CDR1 and CDR2: SGHTA, FQGNSA. CDR3 size: 15 residues. V was clipped by 5 bases and J by 2 bases, with 14 bases between them. CDR3 bases: TGTGCCAGCAGCCCCACGCGGAGGTTCACAGATACGCAGTATTTT. Translated, it gives CASSPTRRFTDTQYF.

In this sample, this clone turned up a few times. The chain has TRBV4-1 and TRBJ2-1, with D perhaps TRBD1 or TRBD2 (5 bases each). This CDR3 is built from 18 residues. Germline values: CDR1 MGHRA, CDR2 YSYEKL. Between the trimmed V and J ends, which lost 0 bases and 15 bases, there was a span of 30 bases. CDR3 in amino acids: CASSQESSSYGGFQEAFF. CDR3 nucleotides: TGCGCCAGCAGCCAAGAAAGTAGCTCTTATGGGGGTTTCCAGGAAGCGTTCTTC.

This clone was seen a handful of times. The genes are TRBV9 and TRBJ1-1; perhaps TRBD1 as D (6 bases). The CDR3 sequence is 13 residues long. Germline assignment: CDR1 SGDLS and CDR2 YYNGEE. Trimming took 6 bases from V and 4 from J, leaving 13 bases between them. The CDR3 bases are TGTGCCAGCAAGCGGGACACCTTCACTGAAGCTTTCTTT. This sequence encodes CASKRDTFTEAFF.

This clone was picked up a small number of times. V gene TRBV25-1 combines with J gene TRBJ2-5, with 8 bases matching TRBD1. The CDR3 contains 13 residues. Germline assignment: CDR1 MGHDK and CDR2 SYGVNS. Trimming removed 3 bases from V and 11 bases from J; junction bases left unmatched: 8. In DNA, the CDR3 is TGTGCCAGCAGTGAGACAGGGGCGGGTAAACAGTACTTC. Amino acid sequence: CASSETGAGKQYF. The full variable domain, in which reference TRBV25-1 and TRBJ2-5 provide the parts outside the CDR3, is EADIYQTPRYLVIGTGKKITLECSQTMGHDKMYWYQQDPGMELHLIHYSYGVNSTEKGDLSSESTVSRIRTEHFPLTLESARPSHTSQYLCASSETGAGKQYFGPGTRLLVL.

This clone was found a few times. V and J are TRBV25-1 and TRBJ1-2; D is perhaps TRBD1 (6 bases). The germline gives CDR1 MGHDK, CDR2 SYGVNS. V shed 4 bases and J shed 7 bases, with 13 bases lying between them. The CDR3 consists of 13 residues. DNA of the CDR3: TGTGCCAGCAGTGCGAGGACAGACGGTGGCTACACCTTC. It encodes CASSARTDGGYTF.

This clone was found a few times. V and J are TRBV10-3 and TRBJ1-5, with TRBD1 matching 10 bases. Germline V gives CDR1 ENHRY, CDR2 SYGVKD. The V gene end was trimmed by 6 bases and the J gene end by 3 bases; junction bases not matched to a gene: 2. The CDR3 is 14 amino acids. This CDR3 reads CAIRGQGTNQPQHF. CDR3 bases: TGTGCCATCAGGGGACAGGGGACCAATCAGCCCCAGCATTTT.

The V call is TRBV30, the J call TRBJ2-1; 7 bases match TRBD2. The germline CDR1 and CDR2 sequences are GTSNPN and SVGIG (reference sequence). There are 14 residues in the CDR3. V trimming: 8 bases; J trimming: 8 bases; junction bases outside the gene matches: 15. This CDR3 reads CARSVGGSLDEQFF. DNA for the CDR3: TGTGCCCGCTCTGTCGGGGGGTCTTTGGATGAGCAGTTCTTC.

The chain couples TRBV30 to TRBJ2-4, with 10 bases that match TRBD1. V trimming: 4 bases; J trimming: 10 bases; junction bases outside the gene matches: 7. The germline V gene has CDR1 GTSNPN and CDR2 SVGIG (reference sequence). This CDR3 region has 13 residues. DNA of the CDR3: TGTGCCTGGACTCCCGGGACAGGGGAAATTCAGTACTTC. It yields the protein CAWTPGTGEIQYF.

The chain links TRBV7-9 to TRBJ1-1; unclear D gene. This CDR3 region has 12 residues. Trimming removed 3 bases from V and 8 bases from J, with 10 bases in between. From germline, CDR1 is SEHNR and CDR2 FQNEAQ (reference sequence). The CDR3 DNA reads TGTGCCAGCAGCTTCCCGAGAGGAGAAGCTTTCTTT. Protein sequence: CASSFPRGEAFF.

This clone was seen a handful of times. The chain joins TRBV19 to TRBJ2-6, with a possible D match to TRBD2 (5 bases). V lost 5 bases and J lost 2, with 10 bases in between. The CDR3 consists of 15 residues. Germline assignment: CDR1 LNHDA and CDR2 SQIVND (reference sequence). CDR3 in amino acids: CASSLLGPGANVLTF. In nucleotides, the CDR3 is TGTGCCAGTAGTCTACTAGGCCCTGGGGCCAACGTCCTGACTTTC.

This clone was picked up a small number of times. The CDR3 DNA reads as TGTGCCTCCCACTCATACGGGGAGCTGTTTTTT. This encodes CASHSYGELFF. The rearrangement links TRBV30 to TRBJ2-2; D gene unclear. Germline CDR1 reads GTSNPN; CDR2 reads SVGIG (reference sequence). The CDR3 covers 11 residues. The V gene lost 7 bases and the J gene lost 7 bases, with 10 bases spanning the gap.

V usage is TRBV30 and J usage is TRBJ2-1; TRBD2 matches 13 bases. With V trimmed by 5 bases and J by 12 bases, 13 bases remained unmatched. The CDR3 spans 15 residues. The V gene's germline CDR1 is GTSNPN and CDR2 SVGIG (reference sequence). CDR3 nucleotides: TGTGCCTGGGAATCAGGGACTAGCGGGGTGGTGGGGCAGTTCTTC. Amino acids: CAWESGTSGVVGQFF.

This clone was recorded a few times. The same CDR3 can be traced to other DNA sequences in this sample. This chain joins TRBV5-1 and TRBJ2-1, with 7 bases aligning to TRBD2. J lost 4 bases, V lost 1 base, and 5 bases had no gene match. The germline V gene encodes CDR1 SGHRS and CDR2 YFSETQ. CDR3 size: 15 residues. CDR3 sequence: CASSLSSGAYNEQFF. CDR3 nucleotides: TGCGCCAGCAGCTTGTCCAGCGGGGCTTACAATGAGCAGTTCTTC.

The chain couples TRBV6-5 to TRBJ2-7; TRBD1 matches at 7 bases. Germline V gives CDR1 MNHEY, CDR2 SVGAGI. The CDR3 has 15 residues. V lost 6 bases, J lost 3 bases, and 11 bases stayed unmatched. The CDR3 here is CASRKGQDLGYEQYF. The CDR3 DNA is TGTGCCAGCAGGAAAGGACAGGATCTCGGCTACGAGCAGTACTTC.

The V call is TRBV25-1, the J call TRBJ2-1; no definite D call. CDR1 and CDR2 from the germline V gene are MGHDK and SYGVNS. With 0 bases removed from V and 7 bases from J, the gap between germline ends came to 16 bases. This CDR3 comprises 16 residues. CDR3 region: CASSEYGRPAGNEQFF. The CDR3, as DNA: TGTGCCAGCAGTGAATACGGCAGGCCCGCCGGGAATGAGCAGTTCTTC.

This sequence joins TRBV6-1 and TRBJ1-2; TRBD1 agrees at 8 bases. Unmatched junction bases numbered 8, after V lost 4 bases and J lost 4 bases. Looked up from germline, CDR1 is MNHNS and CDR2 is SASEGT. CDR3 size: 15 residues. CDR3 coding DNA: TGTGCCAGCAGTGGCCTCGACAGGGGCGGCTATGGCTACACCTTC. Translating gives CASSGLDRGGYGYTF.

This clone was counted only a few times. V is TRBV2 and J is TRBJ2-7; perhaps D is TRBD1 or TRBD2 (6 bases each). Trimming pared 8 bases from V and 5 bases from J, leaving 19 bases between. The germline V gene has CDR1 SNHLY and CDR2 FYNNEI. The CDR3 is 14 amino acids. CDR3 loop: CASCGGQGRHEQYF. The DNA of the CDR3 is TGTGCCAGCTGTGGGGGGCAGGGGCGACACGAGCAGTACTTC.